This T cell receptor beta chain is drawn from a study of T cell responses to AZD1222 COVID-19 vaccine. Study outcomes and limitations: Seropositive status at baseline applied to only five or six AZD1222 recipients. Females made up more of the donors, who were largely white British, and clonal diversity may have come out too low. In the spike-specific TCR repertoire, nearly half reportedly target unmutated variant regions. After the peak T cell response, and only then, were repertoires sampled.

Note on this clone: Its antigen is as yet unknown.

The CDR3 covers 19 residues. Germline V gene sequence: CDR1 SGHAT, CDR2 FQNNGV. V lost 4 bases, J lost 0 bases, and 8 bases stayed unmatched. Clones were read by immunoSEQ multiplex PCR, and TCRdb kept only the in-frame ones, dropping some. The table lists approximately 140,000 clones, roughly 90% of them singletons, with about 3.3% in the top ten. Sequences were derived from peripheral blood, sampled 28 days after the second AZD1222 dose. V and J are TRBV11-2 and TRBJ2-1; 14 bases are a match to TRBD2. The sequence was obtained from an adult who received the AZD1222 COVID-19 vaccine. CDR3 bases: TGTGCCAGCAGCTCCCGACTAGCGGGAGGGAGGGCCTCCTACAATGAGCAGTTCTTC. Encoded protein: CASSSRLAGGRASYNEQFF.